This T cell receptor beta chain was recorded in a study of shared clonotypes between healthy human individuals (dated by TCRdb to 2020 to 2022). General notes on the study: A couple of women and a few men aged 18 to 49 years were included in the cohort. For each donor, CD4 naive and CD4 memory were each given three plates, CD8 naive was given two plates, and CD8 memory was given one plate. The study deeply sequenced blood TCR repertoires of about five healthy adults to estimate repertoire size and the extent of clonotype sharing between individuals. Different laboratories and diverse techniques were used to prepare libraries and sequence TCR repertoires, to increase sequencing depth and limit assay-specific biases. Per donor, leukapheresis produced somewhere between about 0.94 and 9.5 billion PBMCs. What the research found in general, with its limitations: Estimated clonotype richness was generally larger for naive than for memory subsets. Sampling was restricted to blood, and TCR repertoires in tissue are likely to differ from TCR repertoires in blood. Pairwise subsampling indicated that sequencing depth was expected to affect the degree of clonotype sharing among donors. Compared with non-shared clonotypes, the clonotypes found in all four sorted-subset donors had higher generation probabilities. Because the study included a small number of donors, the genetic and exposure-history diversity represented was limited. Rarefaction of sorted-subset datasets indicated incomplete sequencing despite the large sequencing depth. About 5% of naive CD4, roughly 3.5% of naive CD8, 2% to 2.5% of memory CD4, and more than 0.35% of memory CD8 clonotypes were shared across several donors.

CDR3 length: 15 amino acids, cysteine to phenylalanine. Just the 45-base CDR3 DNA is kept, in frame starting at base 1. Trimming removed 3 bases from V and 3 bases from J, leaving 13 bases between the germline ends. Sequences SGHDN (CDR1) and FVKESK (CDR2) are obtained from the germline V gene. CD8 naive samples were obtained by positive selection for CCR7 among CD45RO-negative cells, yielding a CD45RA+CCR7+ population from which TemRA cells were excluded. The donors were healthy, HIV-negative adults with no recently reported acute infections or vaccinations. Every donor was a Caucasian adult residing in Nashville, Tennessee, USA. Blood was obtained by leukapheresis, after which PBMCs were separated by Ficoll-Histopaque density gradient centrifugation and cryopreserved in liquid nitrogen vapor phase. Analytical flow cytometry was used to check the purity and quantity of every magnetically sorted T cell population. Genomic DNA was isolated from every sorted fraction and measured by UV absorbance on a Nanodrop 2000c.

Using the deep immunoSEQ assay, multiplex PCR amplified TCR CDR3 regions from genomic DNA. Extracted genomic DNA from each cell subset was distributed evenly across all wells of several immunoSEQ 96-well plates, and each plate was treated as a replicate. Each replicate PCR for sorted subsets received about 180 ng genomic DNA, equal to some 32,000 T cell genomes. Purified libraries were quantified with a Qubit 3.0 fluorometer, sized on a Bioanalyzer 2100, and re-quantified with the KAPA Library Quantification kit. A separate single-read 150-cycle Illumina NextSeq 550 flow cell was used to sequence each immunoSEQ 96-well plate. In the source study's methods: Because only junctional sequences without quality scores were contained in the immunoSEQ output, filtering matching that applied to full-length reads could not be performed. Sequences were annotated with PyIR, a Python wrapper for IgBLAST v1.9, and V/J genes and CDR3 were assigned using IMGT germline references. Reads were removed for weak V/J assignments (E-value above 1e-6), missing CDR3, stop codons, out-of-frame junctions, or ambiguous translated residues. V3J clonotypes were defined as sequences sharing an identical inferred V gene, J gene, and CDR3 amino acid sequence. The percentage overlap between two repertoires was calculated by dividing the number of shared unique clonotypes by the size of the smaller repertoire. RTK rarefaction, the Chao1 estimator, and Recon v2.1 estimates of unobserved clonotypes were used to assess repertoire richness. For all TCRbeta clonotypes obtained by the gDNA method from a few donors, generation probabilities were computed with OLGA. The immuneACCESS repertoire file appears here via TCRdb, limited to in-frame rearrangements. These files lack a portion of the clones; in checked studies, under half of the deficit traces to unresolved V genes, and the cause of the others is not known. Clone size and the V and J calls come from that table; the DNA yielded D and trimming. The sample includes about 2 million clones, with roughly 94% observed a single time. The ten biggest clones cover 1.2% of the sample.

Note on this clone: Its antigen is currently not known. No base quality values were provided; no much bigger clone lies one nucleotide off.

The source material was naive CD8+ T cells sorted from blood. This sample's cell subset or site label indicates: CD45RA+CCR7+. This TCR derives from a man aged 18-30 years in good health. The sequence links TRBV14 to TRBJ2-3; the best D guess is TRBD2, with 6 bases matching. CDR3 reads: CASSHPGDGTDTQYF. The DNA is as follows: TGTGCCAGCAGCCATCCGGGAGATGGGACAGATACGCAGTATTTT.